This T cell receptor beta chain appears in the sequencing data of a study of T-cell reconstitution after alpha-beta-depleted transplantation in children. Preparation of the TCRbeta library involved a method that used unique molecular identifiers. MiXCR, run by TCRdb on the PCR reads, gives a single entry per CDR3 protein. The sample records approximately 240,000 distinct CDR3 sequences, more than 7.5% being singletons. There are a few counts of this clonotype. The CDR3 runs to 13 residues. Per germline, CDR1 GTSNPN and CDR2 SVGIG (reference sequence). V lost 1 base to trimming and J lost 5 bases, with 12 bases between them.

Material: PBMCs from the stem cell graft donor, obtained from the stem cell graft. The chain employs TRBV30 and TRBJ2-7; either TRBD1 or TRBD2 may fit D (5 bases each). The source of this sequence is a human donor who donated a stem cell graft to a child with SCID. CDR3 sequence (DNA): TGTGCCTGGAGTGGTCAGTTGGGGGACGAGCAGTACTTC. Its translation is CAWSGQLGDEQYF. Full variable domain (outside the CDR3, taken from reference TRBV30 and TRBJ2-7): SQTIHQWPATLVQPVGSPLSLECTVEGTSNPNLYWYRQAAGRGLQLLFYSVGIGQISSEVPQNLSASRPQDRQFILSSKKLLLSDSGFYLCAWSGQLGDEQYFGPGTRLTVT.